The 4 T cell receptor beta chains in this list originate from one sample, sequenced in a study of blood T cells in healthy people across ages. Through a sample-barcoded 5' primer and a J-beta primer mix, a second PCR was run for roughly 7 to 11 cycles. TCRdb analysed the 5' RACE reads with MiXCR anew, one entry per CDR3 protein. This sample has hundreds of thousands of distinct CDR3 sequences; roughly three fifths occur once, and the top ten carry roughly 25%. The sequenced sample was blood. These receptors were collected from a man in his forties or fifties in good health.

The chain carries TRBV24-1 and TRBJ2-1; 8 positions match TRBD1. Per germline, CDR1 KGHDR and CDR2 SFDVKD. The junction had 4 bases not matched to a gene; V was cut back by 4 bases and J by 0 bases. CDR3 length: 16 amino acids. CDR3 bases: TGTGCCACCAGTGACCACGACAGGGGCTCCTACAATGAGCAGTTCTTC. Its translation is CATSDHDRGSYNEQFF.

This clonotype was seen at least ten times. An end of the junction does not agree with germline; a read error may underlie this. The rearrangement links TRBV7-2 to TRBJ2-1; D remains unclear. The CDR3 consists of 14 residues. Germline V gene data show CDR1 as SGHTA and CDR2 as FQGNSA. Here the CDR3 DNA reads TGCGCCAGCAGCTTGGTCGGTGGTAACAATGAGCAGTTCTTC. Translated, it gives CASSLVGGNNEQFF. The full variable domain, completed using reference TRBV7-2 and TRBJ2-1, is GAGVSQSPSNKVTEKGKDVELRCDPISGHTALYWYRQSLGQGLEFLIYFQGNSAPDKSGLPSDRFSAERTGGSVSTLTIQRTQQEDSAVYLCASSLVGGNNEQFFGPGTRLTVL.

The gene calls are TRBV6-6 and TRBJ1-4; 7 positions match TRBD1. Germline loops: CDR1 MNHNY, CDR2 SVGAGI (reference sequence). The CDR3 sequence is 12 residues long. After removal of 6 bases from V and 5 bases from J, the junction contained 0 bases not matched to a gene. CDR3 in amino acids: CASRQGNEKLFF. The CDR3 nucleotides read TGTGCCAGCAGACAGGGGAATGAAAAACTGTTTTTT.

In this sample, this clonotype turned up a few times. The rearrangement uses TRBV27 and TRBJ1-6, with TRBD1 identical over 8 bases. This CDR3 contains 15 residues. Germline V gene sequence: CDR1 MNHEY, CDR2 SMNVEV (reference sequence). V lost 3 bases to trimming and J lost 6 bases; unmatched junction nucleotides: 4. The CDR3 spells CASSFYGQGNSPLHF. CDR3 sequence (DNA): TGTGCCAGCAGTTTTTACGGACAGGGTAATTCACCCCTCCACTTT.